This T cell receptor (beta chain) was sequenced during a study of early T cells in non-severe SARS-CoV-2 infection. Study summary: It was bulk RNA from unsorted whole blood that was sequenced, and the chains were unpaired.

This clonotype was detected a few times. Per germline, CDR1 MNHEY and CDR2 SVGAGI. Trimming removed 6 bases at V and 5 bases at J, with 13 bases between. The CDR3 loop spans 13 amino acids. Unique molecular identifiers (one per individual cDNA molecule) were attached. TCRdb ran MiXCR on the 5' RACE reads and lists one entry per CDR3 protein. Of tens of thousands of distinct CDR3 sequences listed, approximately 8% are singletons. The receptor comes from an adult who was a healthcare worker with PCR-confirmed SARS-CoV-2 infection or an uninfected control (not recorded which). This chain joins TRBV6-5 and TRBJ1-2; no reliable D call. The input for sequencing was whole blood, taken at baseline. CDR3 loop: CASSEAALYGYTF. The CDR3 DNA reads as TGTGCCAGCAGCGAGGCGGCCCTTTATGGCTACACCTTC.